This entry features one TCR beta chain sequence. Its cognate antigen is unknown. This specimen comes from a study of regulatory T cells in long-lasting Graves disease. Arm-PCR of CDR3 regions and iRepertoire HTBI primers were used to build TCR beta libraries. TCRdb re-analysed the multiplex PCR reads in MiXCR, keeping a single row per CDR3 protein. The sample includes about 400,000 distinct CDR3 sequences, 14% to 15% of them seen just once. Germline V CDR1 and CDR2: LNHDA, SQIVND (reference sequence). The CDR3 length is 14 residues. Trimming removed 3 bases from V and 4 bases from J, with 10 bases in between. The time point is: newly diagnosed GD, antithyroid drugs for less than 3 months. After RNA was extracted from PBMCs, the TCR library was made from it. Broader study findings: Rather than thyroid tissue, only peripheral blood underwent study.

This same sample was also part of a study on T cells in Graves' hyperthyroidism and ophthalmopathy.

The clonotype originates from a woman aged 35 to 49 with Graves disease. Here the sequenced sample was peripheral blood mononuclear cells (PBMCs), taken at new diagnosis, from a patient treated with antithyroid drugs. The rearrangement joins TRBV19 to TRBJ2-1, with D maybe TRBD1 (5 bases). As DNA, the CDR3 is TGTGCCAGTAGTATCCCCTCAGGGTACAATGAGCAGTTCTTC. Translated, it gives CASSIPSGYNEQFF.